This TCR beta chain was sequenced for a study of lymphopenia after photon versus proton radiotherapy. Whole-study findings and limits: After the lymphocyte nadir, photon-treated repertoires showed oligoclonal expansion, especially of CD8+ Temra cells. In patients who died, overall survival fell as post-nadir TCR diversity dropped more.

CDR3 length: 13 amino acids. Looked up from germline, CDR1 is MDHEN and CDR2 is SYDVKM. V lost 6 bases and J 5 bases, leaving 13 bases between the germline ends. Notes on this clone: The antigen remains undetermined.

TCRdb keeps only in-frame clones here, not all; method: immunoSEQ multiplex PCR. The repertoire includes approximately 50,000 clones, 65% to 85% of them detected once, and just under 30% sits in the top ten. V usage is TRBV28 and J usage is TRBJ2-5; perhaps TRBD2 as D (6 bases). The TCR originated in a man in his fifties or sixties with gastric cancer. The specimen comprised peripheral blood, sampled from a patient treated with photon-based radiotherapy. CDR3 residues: CASSTPGRETQYF. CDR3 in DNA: TGTGCCAGCAGCACCCCAGGGAGGGAGACCCAGTACTTC.